The entry that follows covers one TCR beta chain sequence. The data are from a study of blood T cell repertoires in COVID-19. Study as a whole: T cells, B-cell-depleted T cells, or PBMCs supplied cDNA or gDNA.

Seattle participants joined during active infection and were tracked over time. In the study's own analysis: The assay estimated nucleated cells by amplifying reference gene primers. Libraries were prepared by immunoSEQ multiplex PCR; TCRdb keeps only in-frame clonotypes and omits some of them. That table supplies the V and J calls and clone size; D and trimming were determined from the DNA. The sample consists of roughly 150,000 clones, approximately 90% of them appearing once. The CDR3 runs to 15 residues. Deletions cut 3 bases from V and 1 base from J, with 15 bases between. Germline V gene lookup returns CDR1 DFQATT and CDR2 SNEGSKA (reference sequence).

The sample taken for sequencing was peripheral blood. The sequence was collected from a man younger than 35 with COVID-19, enrolled during active disease. The chain combines TRBV20-1 with TRBJ2-5; D perhaps matches TRBD1 (5 bases). This CDR3 is CSASPTQELQETQYF. The CDR3 nucleotides are TGCAGTGCTAGTCCCACACAGGAGCTCCAAGAGACCCAGTACTTC.